This record covers a single T cell receptor beta chain. In germline, CDR1 is MGHRA, CDR2 YSYEKL. The V gene end was trimmed by 1 base and the J gene end by 7 bases; junction bases not matched to a gene: 5. This CDR3 contains 17 residues. The data were taken from a study of OX40 agonist ivuxolimab in advanced cancers. The repertoire was sequenced with immunoSEQ multiplex PCR; TCRdb's copy has only in-frame clones and lacks some. The table shows tens of thousands of clones, with about 84% occurring only once. This receptor was taken from an adult with an advanced solid tumor such as melanoma, head and neck, liver or kidney cancer. The chain is built from TRBV4-1 and TRBJ2-1; 15 bases line up with TRBD2. This material consisted of CD4+ or CD8+ T cells sorted from blood, taken in a trial of the OX40 agonist ivuxolimab. The CDR3 sequence: CASSQVIGTSGRNEQFF. The DNA of the CDR3 is TGCGCCAGCAGCCAAGTGATAGGGACTAGCGGGAGGAATGAGCAGTTCTTC.